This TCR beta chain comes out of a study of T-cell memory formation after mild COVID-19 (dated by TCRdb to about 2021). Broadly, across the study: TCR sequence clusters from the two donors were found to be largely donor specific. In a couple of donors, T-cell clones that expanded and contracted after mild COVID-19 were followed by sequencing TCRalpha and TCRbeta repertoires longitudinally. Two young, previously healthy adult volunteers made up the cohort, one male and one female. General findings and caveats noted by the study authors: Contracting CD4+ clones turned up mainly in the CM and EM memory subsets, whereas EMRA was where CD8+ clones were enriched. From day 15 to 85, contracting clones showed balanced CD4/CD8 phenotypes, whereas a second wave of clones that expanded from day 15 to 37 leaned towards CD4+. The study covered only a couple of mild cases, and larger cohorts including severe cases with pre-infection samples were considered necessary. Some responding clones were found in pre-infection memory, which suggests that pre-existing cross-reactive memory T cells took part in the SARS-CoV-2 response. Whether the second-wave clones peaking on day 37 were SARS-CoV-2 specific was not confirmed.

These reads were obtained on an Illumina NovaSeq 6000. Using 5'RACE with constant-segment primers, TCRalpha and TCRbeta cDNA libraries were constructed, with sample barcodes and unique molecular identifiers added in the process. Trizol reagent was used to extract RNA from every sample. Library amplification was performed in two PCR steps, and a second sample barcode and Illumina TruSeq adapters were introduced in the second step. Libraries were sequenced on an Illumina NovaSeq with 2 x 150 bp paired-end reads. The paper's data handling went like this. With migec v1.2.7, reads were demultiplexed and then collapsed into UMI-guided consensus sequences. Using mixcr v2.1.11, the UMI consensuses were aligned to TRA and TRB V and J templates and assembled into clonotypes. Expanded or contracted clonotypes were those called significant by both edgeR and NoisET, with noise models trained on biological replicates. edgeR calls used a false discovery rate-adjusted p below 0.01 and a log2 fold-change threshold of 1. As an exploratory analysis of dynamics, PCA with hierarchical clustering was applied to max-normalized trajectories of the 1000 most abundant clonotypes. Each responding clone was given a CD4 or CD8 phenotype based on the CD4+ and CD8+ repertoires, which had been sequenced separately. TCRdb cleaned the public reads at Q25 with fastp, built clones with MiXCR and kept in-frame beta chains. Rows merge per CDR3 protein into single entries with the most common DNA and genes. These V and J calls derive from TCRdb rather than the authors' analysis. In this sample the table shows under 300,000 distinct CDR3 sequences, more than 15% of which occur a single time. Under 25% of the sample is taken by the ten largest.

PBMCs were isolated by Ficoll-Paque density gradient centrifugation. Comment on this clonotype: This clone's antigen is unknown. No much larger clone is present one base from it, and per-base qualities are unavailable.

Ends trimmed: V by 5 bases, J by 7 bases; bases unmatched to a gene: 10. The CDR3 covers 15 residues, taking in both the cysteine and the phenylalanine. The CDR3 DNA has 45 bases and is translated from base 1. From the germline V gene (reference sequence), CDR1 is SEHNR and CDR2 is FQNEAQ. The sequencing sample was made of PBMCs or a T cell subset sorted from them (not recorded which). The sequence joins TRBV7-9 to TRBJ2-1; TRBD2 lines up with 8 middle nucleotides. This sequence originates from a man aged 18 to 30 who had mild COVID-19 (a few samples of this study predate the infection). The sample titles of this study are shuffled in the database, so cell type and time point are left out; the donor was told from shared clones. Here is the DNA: TGTGCCAGCAGCAAAACTGGGACTAGGTATAATGAGCAGTTCTTC. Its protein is CASSKTGTRYNEQFF.